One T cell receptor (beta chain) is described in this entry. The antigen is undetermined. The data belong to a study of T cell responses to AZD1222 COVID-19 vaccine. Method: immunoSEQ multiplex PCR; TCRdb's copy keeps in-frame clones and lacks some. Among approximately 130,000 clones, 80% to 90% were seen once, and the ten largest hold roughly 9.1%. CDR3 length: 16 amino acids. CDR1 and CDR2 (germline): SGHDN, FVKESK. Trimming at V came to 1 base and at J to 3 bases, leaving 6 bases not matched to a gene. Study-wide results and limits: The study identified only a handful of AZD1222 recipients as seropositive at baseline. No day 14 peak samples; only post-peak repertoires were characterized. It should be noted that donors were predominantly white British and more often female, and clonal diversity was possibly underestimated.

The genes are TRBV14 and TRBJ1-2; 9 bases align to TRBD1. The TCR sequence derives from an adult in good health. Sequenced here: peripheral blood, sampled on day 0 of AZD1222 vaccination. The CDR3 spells CASSQGTGVFYYGYTF. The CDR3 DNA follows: TGTGCCAGCAGCCAAGGGACAGGGGTGTTTTACTATGGCTACACCTTC.